This entry lists 15 T cell receptor beta chains sequenced from one sample in a study of shared clonotypes between healthy human individuals. Repertoires were generated with immunoSEQ multiplex PCR, while TCRdb's copy carries only in-frame clones and drops some. The data contain roughly 2.5 million clones, roughly nine tenths of them singletons. Sequencing was performed on naive CD4+ T cells sorted from blood. Subset in this sample: CD45RA+ positively selected. The receptor source for this set is a man aged 18 to 35 in good health.

The DNA for the CDR3 is TGCGCCAGCAGCTTGGTAGGCAGGGGGCGAGGCGCTGAAGCTTTCTTT. This gives the protein CASSLVGRGRGAEAFF. This chain uses TRBV5-1 with TRBJ1-1; 8 nucleotides align to TRBD1. CDR1 is SGHRS, CDR2 YFSETQ, per germline. The V and J ends lost 0 bases and 6 bases, in that order; junction bases with no gene match: 10. This CDR3 has 16 residues.

The chain combines TRBV30 with TRBJ1-2, with TRBD1 as a possible D gene (6 bases). V was clipped by 3 bases and J by 4 bases, with 12 bases between them. The CDR3 is made up of 13 amino acids. The germline V gene has CDR1 GTSNPN and CDR2 SVGIG (reference sequence). The CDR3 is CAWSRGSAYGYTF. In nucleotides, the CDR3 is TGTGCCTGGAGCAGGGGTTCGGCCTATGGCTACACCTTC.

V usage is TRBV14 and J usage is TRBJ2-7; TRBD2 matches at 8 bases. Germline CDR1 and CDR2: SGHDN and FVKESK. Trimming cost V 1 base and J 4 bases; bases outside gene matches: 6. This CDR3 region has 15 residues. CDR3: CASSQVSAGVYEQYF. CDR3 nucleotide sequence: TGTGCCAGCAGCCAAGTATCAGCGGGAGTTTACGAGCAGTACTTC.

This rearrangement joins TRBV6-5 to TRBJ2-7, with D uncertain. CDR1 MNHEY and CDR2 SVGAGI come from the germline V gene. Trimming removed 5 bases at V and 5 bases at J, with 7 bases between. The CDR3 length is 11 residues. In DNA, the CDR3 is TGTGCCAGCAGTCCGGTCAACGAGCAGTACTTC. Encoded protein: CASSPVNEQYF.

The rearrangement uses TRBV27 and TRBJ2-7, with 10 bases identical to TRBD1. The CDR3 sequence is 15 residues long. The germline gives CDR1 MNHEY, CDR2 SMNVEV (reference sequence). Losses at the gene ends were 4 bases for V and 5 bases for J; bases not matched to a gene: 8. CDR3 amino acids: CASSSRQGANNEQYF. Here the CDR3 DNA reads TGTGCCAGCAGTTCGCGACAGGGGGCGAATAACGAGCAGTACTTC.

CDR3 loop: CASSFLSGANTGELFF. CDR3 bases: TGTGCCAGCAGCTTTTTGAGCGGAGCGAACACCGGGGAGCTGTTTTTT. V and J are TRBV7-2 and TRBJ2-2; D is perhaps TRBD2 (5 bases). The germline gives CDR1 SGHTA, CDR2 FQGNSA. This CDR3 has 16 residues. The V end was cut by 3 bases, the J end by 0 bases, with 11 bases between.

V is TRBV2 and J is TRBJ2-3; 7 positions agree with TRBD2. V lost 8 bases to trimming and J lost 0 bases; unmatched junction nucleotides: 8. This CDR3 contains 15 residues. Germline V gene lookup returns CDR1 SNHLY and CDR2 FYNNEI. DNA of the CDR3: TGTGCCAGCCTTCCGGGACTACCGAGCACAGATACGCAGTATTTT. As protein: CASLPGLPSTDTQYF.

This clone was seen a few times. The rearrangement links TRBV10-3 to TRBJ1-5, with no clear D. The V end lost 8 bases, the J end lost 4 bases, and 12 bases lay between the germline ends. The CDR3 length is 13 residues. Germline V CDR1 and CDR2: ENHRY, SYGVKD. The CDR3 bases are TGTGCCATCCTTGTGATGGGTAATCAGCCCCAGCATTTT. This encodes CAILVMGNQPQHF.

Note on this clone: Other DNA sequences from this sample encode an identical CDR3 as well. This chain uses TRBV30 with TRBJ2-1, with 11 bases lining up with TRBD2. Germline loops: CDR1 GTSNPN, CDR2 SVGIG (reference sequence). V lost 0 bases to trimming and J lost 5 bases; unmatched junction nucleotides: 3. This CDR3 is built from 15 residues. CDR3 coding DNA: TGTGCCTGGAGTGTAGGACTAGCGGGTAACAATGAGCAGTTCTTC. It specifies CAWSVGLAGNNEQFF. The entire variable domain, with the rest obtained from reference TRBV30 and TRBJ2-1, is as follows: SQTIHQWPATLVQPVGSPLSLECTVEGTSNPNLYWYRQAAGRGLQLLFYSVGIGQISSEVPQNLSASRPQDRQFILSSKKLLLSDSGFYLCAWSVGLAGNNEQFFGPGTRLTVL.

The chain couples TRBV7-9 to TRBJ2-7; 14 nucleotides line up with TRBD2. Germline loops: CDR1 SEHNR, CDR2 FQNEAQ (reference sequence). The V segment lost 5 bases and the J segment 7 bases; nucleotides outside the gene matches: 10. This CDR3 is 16 amino acids long. This CDR3 is CASSKGLAGAGGEQYF. CDR3 DNA sequence: TGTGCCAGCAGCAAGGGACTAGCGGGAGCCGGTGGGGAGCAGTACTTC.

The CDR3 DNA reads as TGTGCCAGCACCGCCGGGACAGCGAACACCGGGGAGCTGTTTTTT. As protein: CASTAGTANTGELFF. This chain uses TRBV27 with TRBJ2-2; 7 bases align to TRBD1. The germline V gene encodes CDR1 MNHEY and CDR2 SMNVEV (reference sequence). This CDR3 region has 15 residues. V dropped 7 bases and J dropped 0; count of bases not matched to a gene: 5.

The V gene is TRBV7-3, the J gene TRBJ1-1, with 7 bases identical to TRBD1. The CDR3 runs 15 residues. Germline values: CDR1 SGHTA, CDR2 FQGTGA. V lost 5 bases to trimming and J lost 5 bases; unmatched junction nucleotides: 11. The CDR3 sequence is CASSARTGIGTEAFF. The DNA of the CDR3 is TGTGCCAGCAGCGCCCGGACAGGTATTGGGACTGAAGCTTTCTTT. The whole variable domain, filled in from reference TRBV7-3 and TRBJ1-1, reads GAGVSQTPSNKVTEKGKYVELRCDPISGHTALYWYRQSLGQGPEFLIYFQGTGAADDSGLPNDRFFAVRPEGSVSTLKIQRTERGDSAVYLCASSARTGIGTEAFFGQGTRLTVV.

The chain is built from TRBV2 and TRBJ1-5; no reliable D call. Trimming pared 7 bases from V and 3 bases from J, leaving 16 bases between. The germline V gene has CDR1 SNHLY and CDR2 FYNNEI. This CDR3 region has 15 residues. The CDR3 nucleotides are TGTGCCAGCAAGGGAGCACCACTCCTCAATCAGCCCCAGCATTTT. Amino acid sequence: CASKGAPLLNQPQHF.

The chain joins TRBV5-5 to TRBJ2-7, with 8 nucleotides matching TRBD1. The CDR3 extends over 15 amino acids. CDR1 SGHKS and CDR2 YYEKEE come from the germline V gene (reference sequence). Losses at the gene ends were 4 bases for V and 2 bases for J; bases not matched to a gene: 8. CDR3 nucleotide sequence: TGTGCCAGCAGCAAAGCCGGGACAGGCACCTACGAGCAGTACTTC. This gives the protein CASSKAGTGTYEQYF.

The chain has TRBV18 and TRBJ1-1; 8 bases fit TRBD1. V lost 4 bases to trimming and J lost 5 bases; unmatched junction nucleotides: 9. Germline V gene data show CDR1 as KGHSH and CDR2 as LQKENI. The CDR3 has 15 residues. The CDR3 nucleotides are TGTGCCAGCTCACGATCTCAGGGGGCAGAGACTGAAGCTTTCTTT. Translation gives CASSRSQGAETEAFF.